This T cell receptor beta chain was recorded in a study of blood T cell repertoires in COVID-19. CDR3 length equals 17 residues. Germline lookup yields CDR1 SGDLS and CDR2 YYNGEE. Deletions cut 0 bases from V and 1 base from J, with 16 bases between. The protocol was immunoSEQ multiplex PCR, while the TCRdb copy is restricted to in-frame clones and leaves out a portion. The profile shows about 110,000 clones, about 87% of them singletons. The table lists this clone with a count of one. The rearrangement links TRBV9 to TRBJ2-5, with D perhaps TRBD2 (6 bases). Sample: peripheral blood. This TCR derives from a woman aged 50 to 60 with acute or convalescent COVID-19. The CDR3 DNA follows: TGTGCCAGCAGCGTAGCGGCCGACGGGACTTTCCAAGAGACCCAGTACTTC. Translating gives CASSVAADGTFQETQYF.